This TCR beta chain was retrieved from a study of vaccination and CD4 T cells after COVID-19. Study in general: The cells in question were stimulated using overlapping spike peptides derived from SARS-CoV-2, HCoV-NL63, HCoV-OC43 and HCoV-229E.

In regard to this clonotype: The target antigen is unknown.

Treatment denoted: approximately 9-day PBMC culture with coronavirus spike peptide pools or control peptides (ViraFEST assay). Germline CDR1 is SNHLY and CDR2 is FYNNEI. The CDR3 totals 16 residues. Trimming removed 2 bases at V and 4 bases at J, with 14 bases between. The assay that was used to sequence DNA from cultured CD4+ T cells was the Oncomine TCR Beta short-read assay. TCRdb called the PCR reads again in MiXCR, with one record for every CDR3 protein. The sample holds roughly 12,000 distinct CDR3 sequences; approximately 58% are singletons and the top ten take 7% to 7.5%. The source is a human donor who had recovered from COVID-19. V gene TRBV2 combines with J gene TRBJ2-2; a possible D gene is TRBD1 (5 bases). Sequencing used CD4+ T cells from blood, cultured in vitro, obtained before SARS-CoV-2 vaccination. The CDR3 spells CASSEYRTPVTGELFF. CDR3 nucleotides: TGTGCCAGCAGTGAATACCGGACACCTGTCACCGGGGAGCTGTTTTTT.